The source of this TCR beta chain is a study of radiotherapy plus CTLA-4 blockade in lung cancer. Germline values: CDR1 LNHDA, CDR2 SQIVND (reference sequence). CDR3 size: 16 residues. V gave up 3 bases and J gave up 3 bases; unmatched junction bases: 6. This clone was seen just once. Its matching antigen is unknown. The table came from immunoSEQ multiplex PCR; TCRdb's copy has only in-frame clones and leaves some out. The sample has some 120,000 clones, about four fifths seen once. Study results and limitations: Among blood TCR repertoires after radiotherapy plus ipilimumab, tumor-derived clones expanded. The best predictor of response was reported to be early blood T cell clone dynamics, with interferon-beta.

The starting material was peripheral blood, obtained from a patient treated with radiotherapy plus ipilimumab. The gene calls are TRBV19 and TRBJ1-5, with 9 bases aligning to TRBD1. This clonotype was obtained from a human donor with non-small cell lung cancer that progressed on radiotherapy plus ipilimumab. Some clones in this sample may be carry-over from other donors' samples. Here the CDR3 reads CASSIWTGVNNQPQHF. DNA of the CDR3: TGTGCCAGTAGTATTTGGACAGGGGTAAACAATCAGCCCCAGCATTTT.